The entry below describes one T cell receptor beta chain. This sample was included in a study of blood T cell repertoires in COVID-19. Per the study methods: Estimates of nucleated cell counts were drawn from the amplification of reference gene primers. The data were produced by immunoSEQ multiplex PCR, yet TCRdb's version contains in-frame clones alone and is incomplete. Clone size and V and J calls were adopted from that table, with D and trimming inferred from the DNA. The repertoire holds fewer than 200,000 clones, with roughly 90% as singletons. Trimming cost V 5 bases and J 6 bases; bases outside gene matches: 11. The CDR3 is made up of 15 amino acids. CDR1 SGHVT and CDR2 SQSDAQ come from the germline V gene.

The sample consisted of peripheral blood. This chain uses TRBV7-4 with TRBJ2-7; 9 bases agree with TRBD1. The sequence was obtained from a woman aged 45-59 years with acute or convalescent COVID-19. The CDR3 DNA follows: TGTGCCAGCAGCCGCCCGGAACAGGGGGCTTTCGAGCAGTACTTC. Translating it yields CASSRPEQGAFEQYF.